The present entry profiles one T cell receptor beta chain with its context. Produced via immunoSEQ multiplex PCR; TCRdb's table is partial and in-frame only. The listing records about 35,000 clones. This sample is drawn from a study of T cells in women clearing cervical HPV infection. Study-level background: Controls gave blood once infection was undetectable; cases at lesion identification.

Each participant carried one incident cervical HPV16 infection only. Cervical HPV DNA detected by MY09/MY11 PCR, typed by dot-blot. This clonotype was sampled from a woman between 18 and 70 years old with a cervical HPV16 infection that either progressed to CIN3+ or cleared (not recorded which). The sample was blood buffy coat.

The sequenced CDR3 bases are TGCAGCGTTGAAGTTACTAGCGGGAGCTCCTACAATGAG. This encodes CSVEVTSGSSYNE. The whole CDR3 sequence reads CSVEVTSGSSYNEQFF. The J gene is TRBJ2-1, the V gene TRBV29-1; 11 bases are shared with TRBD2. The read gets to within 3 residues of the CDR3 end, and the germline J gene fills in the rest. CDR1 is SQVTM and CDR2 is ANQGSEA in the germline V gene. This CDR3 spans 16 amino acids. Trimming took 1 base from V and 0 from J; bases not matched to a gene: 2.